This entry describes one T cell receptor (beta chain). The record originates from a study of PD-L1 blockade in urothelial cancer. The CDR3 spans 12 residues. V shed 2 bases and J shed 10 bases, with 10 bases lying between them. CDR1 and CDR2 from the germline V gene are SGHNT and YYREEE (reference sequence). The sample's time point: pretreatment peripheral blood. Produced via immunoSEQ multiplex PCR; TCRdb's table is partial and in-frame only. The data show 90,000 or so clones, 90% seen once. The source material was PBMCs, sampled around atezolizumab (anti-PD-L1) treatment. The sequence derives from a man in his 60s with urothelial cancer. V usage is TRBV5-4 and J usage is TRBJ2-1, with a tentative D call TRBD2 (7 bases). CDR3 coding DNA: TGTGCCAGCAGCTTTGGCGGGGGCGAGCAGTTCTTC. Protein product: CASSFGGGEQFF.